This T cell receptor (beta chain) was captured in a study of T-cell reconstitution after alpha-beta-depleted transplantation in children. Unique molecular identifiers featured in how the TCRbeta library was prepared. MiXCR, applied by TCRdb to the PCR reads, yields one record per CDR3 protein. Altogether approximately 590,000 distinct CDR3 sequences are present, over 9.5% being singletons, with the ten largest covering roughly 4%. The CDR3 covers 15 residues. Trimming cost V 5 bases and J 0 bases; bases outside gene matches: 6. The TCR comes from a human donor who donated a stem cell graft to a child with acute myeloid leukemia. The rearrangement links TRBV12-3 or TRBV12-4 to TRBJ2-7, with TRBD2 matching 8 bases. Sequenced material: PBMCs from the stem cell graft donor, taken from the stem cell graft. The CDR3 sequence is CASSRSGGSSYEQYF. The CDR3 nucleotides read TGTGCCAGCAGTCGCAGCGGGGGAAGCTCCTACGAGCAGTACTTC.